This TCR beta chain was captured in a study of blood T cell repertoires in COVID-19. As for the study in general: Spain, Italy and the United States supplied samples that represented acute and convalescent COVID-19. Sources were T cells, B-cell-depleted T cells, or PBMCs; the material itself was cDNA or gDNA.

As processed by the authors: Amplification of reference gene primers provided the estimated nucleated cell counts. The table came from immunoSEQ multiplex PCR; TCRdb's copy has only in-frame clones and leaves some out. V and J calls and clone size are given by that table; D and trimming were obtained from the DNA. The sample shows some 70,000 clones, around 85% of them seen only once. The origin of this receptor is a woman between 50 and 59 years old with acute or convalescent COVID-19. Material for sequencing was peripheral blood.

The CDR3 DNA is TGTGCCCATAGGGCCGGGAGCACCGGGGAGCTGTTTTTT. This encodes CAHRAGSTGELFF. J is TRBJ2-2 and V is TRBV30; TRBD2 is a possible D gene (6 bases). From germline, CDR1 is GTSNPN and CDR2 SVGIG (reference sequence). V was pared by 8 bases and J by 4 bases, with 14 bases between. The CDR3 spans 13 residues. The entire variable domain, with the rest obtained from reference TRBV30 and TRBJ2-2, is as follows: SQTIHQWPATLVQPVGSPLSLECTVEGTSNPNLYWYRQAAGRGLQLLFYSVGIGQISSEVPQNLSASRPQDRQFILSSKKLLLSDSGFYLCAHRAGSTGELFFGEGSRLTVL.